The rows below give T cell receptor beta chains drawn from one sample of a study of response to subunit inactivated influenza vaccine. TCRdb re-analysed the RT-PCR reads in MiXCR, keeping a single row per CDR3 protein. The table records 560,000 or so distinct CDR3 sequences, around 8% of them present only once. Here the sequenced sample was PBMCs from blood, taken about 23 months after vaccination. The receptors were gathered from a man aged 50-75 years who received an inactivated influenza vaccine. Each CDR3 is given with its conserved first and last residue. The order of the fields is clone size, V gene, J gene, D gene, CDR3 DNA, CDR3 protein. The D gene is left open where the match is weak. Clone sizes are given selectively: once, few, many, or a class where the clone is expanded.

abundance: .; v_gene: TRBV21-1; j_gene: TRBJ2-1; d_gene: .; CDR3nt: TGTGCCAGCAGCAAAGCGCTTGGGACTAGCGGGAGGGATACCTACAATGAGCAGTTCTTC; CDR3aa: CASSKALGTSGRDTYNEQFF
abundance: .; v_gene: TRBV5-1; j_gene: TRBJ2-7; d_gene: .; CDR3nt: TGCGCCAGCAGCTCCTCGACGGAAGAGCAGTACTTC; CDR3aa: CASSSSTEEQYF
abundance: few; v_gene: TRBV7-9; j_gene: TRBJ1-2; d_gene: .; CDR3nt: TGTGCCAGCAGCCCCTTGGCGACAGCTAGTCACACCTTC; CDR3aa: CASSPLATASHTF
abundance: .; v_gene: TRBV12-3/TRBV12-4; j_gene: TRBJ1-5; d_gene: .; CDR3nt: TGTGCCAGCAGTTTAGGGCTTGGGCCCCAGCATTTT; CDR3aa: CASSLGLGPQHF
abundance: few; v_gene: TRBV9; j_gene: TRBJ2-1; d_gene: .; CDR3nt: TGTGCCAGCAGCGTAGTCCCCTATAGTGGCAATGAGCAGTTCTTC; CDR3aa: CASSVVPYSGNEQFF
abundance: .; v_gene: TRBV6-1; j_gene: TRBJ1-1; d_gene: TRBD1; CDR3nt: TGTGCCAGCAGAAGTGGCAGGGGGGCAATATTGACAAACACTGAAGCTTCCTTT; CDR3aa: CASRSGRGAILTNTEASF
abundance: few; v_gene: TRBV11-2; j_gene: TRBJ2-2; d_gene: .; CDR3nt: TGTGCCAGCAGCTTAGCAGGCAGTCCCGGGGAGCTGTTTTTT; CDR3aa: CASSLAGSPGELFF
abundance: .; v_gene: TRBV6-5; j_gene: TRBJ2-7; d_gene: .; CDR3nt: TGTGCCAGCAGTTACACAGGGAATTTGGGCCACGAGCGGTACTTC; CDR3aa: CASSYTGNLGHERYF
abundance: few; v_gene: TRBV7-2; j_gene: TRBJ2-1; d_gene: .; CDR3nt: TGTGCCAGCAGCTTAGGCGAGACCCTTTACAATGAGCAGTTCTTC; CDR3aa: CASSLGETLYNEQFF
abundance: many; v_gene: TRBV28; j_gene: TRBJ1-1; d_gene: .; CDR3nt: TGTGCCAGCAGTTTATCTGGGGAAGCTTTCTTT; CDR3aa: CASSLSGEAFF
abundance: many; v_gene: TRBV6-1; j_gene: TRBJ2-5; d_gene: TRBD2; CDR3nt: TGTGCCAGCAGTGTCGGAAGCGGGGGGTTCCTTGAGACCCAGTACTTC; CDR3aa: CASSVGSGGFLETQYF